This TCR beta chain appears in the sequencing data of a study of shared clonotypes between healthy human individuals. The junction had 5 bases not matched to a gene; V was cut back by 6 bases and J by 5 bases. The germline V gene has CDR1 SNHLY and CDR2 FYNNEI. This CDR3 has 15 amino acids. Some clones are missing from TCRdb's copy, which holds only in-frame ones; the method was immunoSEQ multiplex PCR. The table lists 450,000 to 600,000 clones, roughly 78% of them singletons. The TCR comes from a middle-aged woman in good health. Some clones in this sample may be carry-over from other donors' samples. The sample consisted of PBMCs. The genes are TRBV2 and TRBJ2-3, with 13 bases aligning to TRBD2. This CDR3 is CASRLLAGGEDTQYF. The CDR3 bases are TGTGCCAGCAGATTACTAGCGGGAGGGGAAGATACGCAGTATTTT. The complete variable domain, with remaining parts taken from reference TRBV2 and TRBJ2-3, reads EPEVTQTPSHQVTQMGQEVILRCVPISNHLYFYWYRQILGQKVEFLVSFYNNEISEKSEIFDDQFSVERPDGSNFTLKIRSTKLEDSAMYFCASRLLAGGEDTQYFGPGTRLTVL.